Included here is one T cell receptor (beta chain) sequence, with context. Germline trimming cut 1 base from V and 11 bases from J; bases unmatched to any gene: 12. From germline, CDR1 is MNHNS and CDR2 SASEGT. There are 15 residues in the CDR3. The data were obtained in a study of OX40 agonist ivuxolimab in advanced cancers. Study as a whole: Three dose-escalation patients had partial responses: one with hepatocellular carcinoma and two with cutaneous melanoma.

Here immunoSEQ multiplex PCR was the method, and the copy in TCRdb shows in-frame clones only, minus some. The data show tens of thousands of clones, approximately 78% seen once. Autoimmune disease history or systemic immunosuppression led to patient exclusion. V and J are TRBV6-1 and TRBJ2-5; TRBD2 matches at 8 bases. The sample was CD4+ or CD8+ T cells sorted from blood, taken in a trial of the OX40 agonist ivuxolimab. This TCR derives from an adult with an advanced solid tumor such as melanoma, head and neck, liver or kidney cancer. The CDR3 region is CASSEEAGALRGQYF. DNA for the CDR3: TGTGCCAGCAGTGAAGAAGCGGGAGCACTACGAGGGCAGTACTTC.